This T cell receptor (beta chain) was captured in a study of cytomegalovirus exposure and HLA in healthy donors. This PCR relied on a set of 60 Vbeta primers and 13 Jbeta primers. TCRdb's table, derived via immunoSEQ multiplex PCR, lists solely in-frame clones and lacks some. The table records under 200,000 clones, roughly 74% of them present only once. The germline gives CDR1 SGHDT, CDR2 YYEEEE. Losses at the gene ends were 4 bases for V and 3 bases for J; bases not matched to a gene: 7. The CDR3 length is 15 residues. Sequencing used PBMCs. The receptor was isolated from a woman aged 40 to 55 in good health and CMV-seropositive. The chain recombines TRBV5-6 with TRBJ2-7; 10 bases match TRBD1. The CDR3 spells CASSPWDRGLYEQYF. The CDR3 nucleotides read TGTGCCAGCAGCCCGTGGGACAGGGGACTCTACGAGCAGTACTTC.